The 5 T cell receptor beta chains below all came from one sample that was sequenced in a study of control samples from healthy donors and cancer patients. TCRdb's table, derived via immunoSEQ multiplex PCR, lists solely in-frame clones and lacks some. The repertoire consists of 100,000 to 120,000 clones, with around 82% occurring once and the leading ten covering around 13%. Sequenced sample: blood. Source of these receptors: a woman in her 50s in good health.

This clone was recorded at least ten times. The gene calls are TRBV2 and TRBJ2-1; D perhaps matches TRBD1 (6 bases). There are 12 residues in the CDR3. The germline CDR1 and CDR2 sequences are SNHLY and FYNNEI. With 5 bases removed from V and 12 bases from J, the gap between germline ends came to 14 bases. As DNA, the CDR3 is TGTGCCAGCAGTTTAGAGACAGGTATGCAGTTCTTC. Encoded protein: CASSLETGMQFF.

This clone has a single count. The chain joins TRBV7-2 to TRBJ1-6, with D possibly matching TRBD1 (6 bases). The CDR3 runs 15 residues. Looked up from germline, CDR1 is SGHTA and CDR2 is FQGNSA. V lost 5 bases to trimming and J lost 8 bases, with 16 bases between them. CDR3 region: CASSPVLDSYSPLHF. As DNA, the CDR3 is TGTGCCAGCAGCCCAGTTTTGGACAGTTATTCACCCCTCCACTTT. Filled out from reference TRBV7-2 and TRBJ1-6, the complete variable domain reads GAGVSQSPSNKVTEKGKDVELRCDPISGHTALYWYRQSLGQGLEFLIYFQGNSAPDKSGLPSDRFSAERTGGSVSTLTIQRTQQEDSAVYLCASSPVLDSYSPLHFGNGTRLTVT.

The chain is built from TRBV7-3 and TRBJ2-2; the match to TRBD2 covers 7 bases. The germline V gene encodes CDR1 SGHTA and CDR2 FQGTGA. After removal of 5 bases from V and 5 bases from J, the junction contained 5 bases not matched to a gene. This CDR3 contains 14 residues. Here the CDR3 DNA reads TGTGCCAGCAGCAGGGAGGGGATTACCGGGGAGCTGTTTTTT. Translating gives CASSREGITGELFF. Full variable domain (rest looked up from reference TRBV7-3 and TRBJ2-2): GAGVSQTPSNKVTEKGKYVELRCDPISGHTALYWYRQSLGQGPEFLIYFQGTGAADDSGLPNDRFFAVRPEGSVSTLKIQRTERGDSAVYLCASSREGITGELFFGEGSRLTVL.

This sequence joins TRBV7-3 and TRBJ2-1; 14 bases are a match to TRBD2. This CDR3 has 20 amino acids. Trimming at V came to 1 base and at J to 6 bases, leaving 14 bases not matched to a gene. Germline CDR1 and CDR2: SGHTA and FQGTGA. For the CDR3, the DNA is TGTGCCAGCAGCTTAATAATGGCGACTAGCGGGAGGGCCTACTCCAATGAGCAGTTCTTC. Encoded protein: CASSLIMATSGRAYSNEQFF.

The chain links TRBV28 to TRBJ1-6, with TRBD1 matching 7 bases. The CDR3 is 14 residues long. Germline V gene sequence: CDR1 MDHEN, CDR2 SYDVKM. V was pared by 5 bases and J by 4 bases, with 2 bases of the junction left unmatched. In DNA form, the CDR3 reads TGTGCCAGCAGTCAGGGACAGTATAATTCACCCCTCCACTTT. This sequence encodes CASSQGQYNSPLHF.